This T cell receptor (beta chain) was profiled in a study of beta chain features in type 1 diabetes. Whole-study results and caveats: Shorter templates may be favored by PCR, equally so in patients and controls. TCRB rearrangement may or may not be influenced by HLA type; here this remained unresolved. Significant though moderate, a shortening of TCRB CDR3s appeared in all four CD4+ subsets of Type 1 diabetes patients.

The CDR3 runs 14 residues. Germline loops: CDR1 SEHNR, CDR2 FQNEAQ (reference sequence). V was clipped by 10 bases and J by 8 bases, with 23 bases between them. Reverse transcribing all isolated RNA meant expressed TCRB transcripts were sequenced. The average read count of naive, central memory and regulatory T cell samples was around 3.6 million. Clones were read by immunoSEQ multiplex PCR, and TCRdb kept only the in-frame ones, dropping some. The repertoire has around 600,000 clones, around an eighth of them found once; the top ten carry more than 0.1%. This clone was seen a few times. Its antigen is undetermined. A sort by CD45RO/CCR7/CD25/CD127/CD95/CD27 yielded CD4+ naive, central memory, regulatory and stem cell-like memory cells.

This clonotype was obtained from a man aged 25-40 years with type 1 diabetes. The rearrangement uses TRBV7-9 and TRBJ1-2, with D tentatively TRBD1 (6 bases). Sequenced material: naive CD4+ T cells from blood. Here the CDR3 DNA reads TGTGCCACCCGCCAAACCTCAGGGGAAGGAGGCTACACCTTC. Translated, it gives CATRQTSGEGGYTF.